This note documents a single TCR beta chain sequence. The antigen remains undetermined. The data stem from a study of vaccination and CD4 T cells after COVID-19. Whole-study context: The convalescent population consisted of six males and four females, two of whom were of Hispanic ethnicity. Post-COVID samples were collected a median roughly 3 months following diagnosis, spanning 35 to 161.

Time point defined: late sampling 161 to 241 days after vaccination in a few convalescent patients. TCRdb passed the PCR reads through MiXCR, listing each CDR3 protein once. Here the sample spans 26,000 or so distinct CDR3 sequences, around 50% being singletons. Study-wide points: Convalescent patients showed a median around 88% of reactive clones that were seen only post-vaccination. Median SARS-CoV-2-reactive clonotype numbers went up from approximately 21 to 40, but not significantly.

Germline CDR1 reads SGHVS; CDR2 reads FNYEAQ. The CDR3 has 17 residues. J was trimmed by 3 bases and V by 1 base; bases with no gene match: 10. The V gene is TRBV7-6, the J gene TRBJ2-7; TRBD2 aligns across 9 bases. The receptor was isolated from a human donor who had recovered from COVID-19. The source was CD4+ T cells from blood, collected about 7 months after SARS-CoV-2 vaccination. CDR3 in DNA: TGTGCCAGCAGCTTAGGAGGAAAAGGACTAGCGAACTACGAGCAGTACTTC. It codes for CASSLGGKGLANYEQYF.